The 7 T cell receptor beta chains presented below share a single source sample, sequenced in a study of vaccination effects on CD4 cells after COVID-19. When less than 11 days of culture had elapsed, CD4+ T cells were isolated. Sequenced by immunoSEQ multiplex PCR; TCRdb stores in-frame clones only, minus some. The sample records around 30,000 clones, over 55% being singletons. The antigens of these receptors remain unknown. The source material was CD4+ T cells from PBMCs cultured without peptide, sampled before COVID-19 vaccination. Receptors originate from a human donor who received a COVID-19 vaccine.

This clone is a singleton in its sample. The chain carries TRBV2 and TRBJ2-3; D not resolved. The CDR3 totals 13 residues. Germline V gene lookup returns CDR1 SNHLY and CDR2 FYNNEI. V was trimmed by 4 bases and J by 7 bases, leaving 12 bases between them. DNA for the CDR3: TGTGCCAGCAGTGGGGATGGGGTAAATACGCAGTATTTT. This encodes CASSGDGVNTQYF.

The chain uses TRBV30 and TRBJ1-1; D is ambiguous. The V gene's germline CDR1 is GTSNPN and CDR2 SVGIG (reference sequence). The CDR3 is 14 residues long. V was pared by 4 bases and J by 0 bases, with 12 bases between. As DNA, the CDR3 is TGTGCCTGGACCCGAGGGCAGTTGAACACTGAAGCTTTCTTT. Its translation is CAWTRGQLNTEAFF. Together with reference TRBV30 and TRBJ1-1, the CDR3 gives the full variable domain: SQTIHQWPATLVQPVGSPLSLECTVEGTSNPNLYWYRQAAGRGLQLLFYSVGIGQISSEVPQNLSASRPQDRQFILSSKKLLLSDSGFYLCAWTRGQLNTEAFFGQGTRLTVV.

The rearrangement links TRBV3-1 (or the pseudogene TRBV3-2) to TRBJ1-1, with D hard to call. From germline, CDR1 is LGHDT and CDR2 YNNKEL (reference sequence). Trimming shortened V by 3 bases and J by 8 bases, and 10 bases separated the two germline ends. The CDR3 extends over 12 amino acids. The CDR3 loop is CASSHYAREAFF. The CDR3 DNA follows: TGTGCCAGCAGCCATTACGCGCGAGAAGCTTTCTTT.

The chain recombines TRBV4-2 with TRBJ2-7; D not certain. V lost 0 bases to trimming and J lost 3 bases, with 9 bases between them. Germline loops: CDR1 LGHNA, CDR2 YNFKEQ. CDR3 size: 14 residues. The CDR3 DNA is TGTGCCAGCAGCCAAGACGGGCAGCTCTACGAGCAGTACTTC. Translating gives CASSQDGQLYEQYF.

The rearrangement links TRBV5-1 to TRBJ2-1; the D gene is possibly TRBD1 (5 bases). This CDR3 contains 12 residues. Germline values: CDR1 SGHRS, CDR2 YFSETQ. V was cut by 6 bases and J by 4 bases, with 8 bases left in between. The CDR3 bases are TGCGCCAGCACGGACACATACAATGAGCAGTTCTTC. Translated: CASTDTYNEQFF.

This chain uses TRBV6-5 with TRBJ2-7; 9 nucleotides agree with TRBD2. The CDR3 is 14 amino acids. Germline assignment: CDR1 MNHEY and CDR2 SVGAGI. Unmatched junction bases numbered 4, after V lost 4 bases and J lost 3 bases. The CDR3 loop reads CASSSLAGVYEQYF. The CDR3, as DNA: TGTGCCAGCAGTTCCTTAGCGGGAGTCTACGAGCAGTACTTC.

This chain connects TRBV7-8 to TRBJ1-5, with 8 nucleotides matching TRBD1. Germline V gives CDR1 SGHVS, CDR2 FQNEAQ. After removal of 4 bases from V and 0 bases from J, the junction contained 14 bases not matched to a gene. This CDR3 has 19 residues. The CDR3, as DNA: TGTGCCAGCAGCTCAACCGGACAGGGTATCTGGTATAGCAATCAGCCCCAGCATTTT. Amino acids: CASSSTGQGIWYSNQPQHF.